This T cell receptor (beta chain) was identified during a study of chronic HIV infection and antiretroviral therapy. This CDR3 has 12 residues. Germline lookup yields CDR1 LGHNA and CDR2 YSLEER. The V end was cut by 1 base, the J end by 8 bases, with 3 bases between. TCRdb recomputed calls from the 5' RACE reads with MiXCR, one row per CDR3 protein. This table has approximately 30,000 distinct CDR3 sequences, over 7% appearing once. Specimen: peripheral blood. This clonotype originated in an adult who had HIV and had not received antiretroviral therapy, or was an uninfected healthy control (not recorded which). J is TRBJ1-6 and V is TRBV4-3; no reliable D call. CDR3 in DNA: TGCGCCAGCAGCCAAGGGGATTCACCCCTCCACTTT. This gives the protein CASSQGDSPLHF.